One sample yielded the 20 T cell receptor beta chains listed below, sequenced in a study of early T cells in non-severe SARS-CoV-2 infection. TCRdb re-derived calls from the 5' RACE reads in MiXCR, one entry per CDR3 protein. The table has 55,000 to 75,000 distinct CDR3 sequences, about 6% seen once. Sequences were derived from whole blood, sampled at baseline. All receptors derive from an adult who was a healthcare worker with PCR-confirmed SARS-CoV-2 infection or an uninfected control (not recorded which).

This chain connects TRBV28 to TRBJ1-1; D is ambiguous. Germline CDR1 and CDR2: MDHEN and SYDVKM. Trimming shortened V by 3 bases and J by 4 bases, and 12 bases separated the two germline ends. There are 14 residues in the CDR3. The chain's CDR3 is CASSFLEGLTEAFF. CDR3 in DNA: TGTGCCAGCAGTTTCCTGGAAGGGCTCACTGAAGCTTTCTTT.

This sequence joins TRBV19 and TRBJ2-5; D gene unclear. Trimming stripped 5 bases from V and 4 bases from J, with 8 bases between. This CDR3 is 12 amino acids long. Germline V CDR1 and CDR2: LNHDA, SQIVND (reference sequence). CDR3 coding DNA: TGTGCCAGTAGTCATCGTGGAGAGACCCAGTACTTC. It specifies CASSHRGETQYF.

Only a few counts were recorded for this clonotype. J is TRBJ2-6 and V is TRBV6-2 or TRBV6-3; D remains ambiguous. CDR1 is MNHEY, CDR2 SVGEGT, per germline. This CDR3 comprises 15 residues. V was cut by 2 bases and J by 3 bases, with 8 bases left in between. The DNA for the CDR3 is TGTGCCAGCAGTTACAGGGTAGATGGGGCCAACGTCCTGACTTTC. Amino acid sequence: CASSYRVDGANVLTF.

There are many counts of this clonotype. The junction departs from the called germline gene at one end, perhaps through a read error. The chain is built from TRBV27 and TRBJ2-5; D is unclear. This CDR3 comprises 13 residues. Germline V gives CDR1 MNHEY, CDR2 SMNVEV (reference sequence). The CDR3 spells CASSLSWRETQYF. DNA of the CDR3: TGTGCCAGCAGTCTATCCTGGCGGGAGACCCAGTACTTC.

V is TRBV7-2 and J is TRBJ2-2; perhaps TRBD1 as D (5 bases). Trimming cost V 2 bases and J 2 bases, with 12 bases left between them. Germline CDR1 SGHTA, CDR2 FQGNSA. CDR3 length: 16 amino acids. The CDR3 loop is CASSLITGLNTGELFF. In nucleotides, the CDR3 is TGTGCCAGCAGCTTAATTACAGGCCTAAACACCGGGGAGCTGTTTTTT.

This clonotype was seen at least ten times. The chain is built from TRBV29-1 and TRBJ2-5; weak D call: TRBD2 (6 bases). V lost 3 bases and J lost 5, with 10 bases in between. Germline-derived CDR1 and CDR2 are SQVTM and ANQGSEA. CDR3 length: 12 residues. The CDR3 loop is CSVEGAGETQYF. The CDR3 DNA reads as TGCAGCGTTGAGGGCGCGGGGGAGACCCAGTACTTC.

For the CDR3, the DNA is TGTGCCAGCAGTTACGACCCTGATACGCAGTATTTT. As protein: CASSYDPDTQYF. This chain connects TRBV6-2 or TRBV6-3 to TRBJ2-3; no reliable D call. The V end lost 2 bases, the J end lost 6 bases, and 6 bases lay between the germline ends. The CDR3 spans 12 residues. In germline, CDR1 is MNHEY, CDR2 SVGEGT.

Ten or more counts support this clonotype. This chain joins TRBV6-2 or TRBV6-3 and TRBJ2-4, with D possibly TRBD1 on 5 matching bases. The CDR3 is 13 residues long. The V end lost 8 bases, the J end lost 4 bases, and 12 bases lay between the germline ends. Germline CDR1 is MNHEY and CDR2 is SVGEGT. The CDR3 reads CASAIAGKNIQYF. In nucleotides, the CDR3 is TGTGCCAGCGCCATAGCAGGGAAAAACATTCAGTACTTC.

This clonotype has at least ten counts. The rearrangement joins TRBV10-1 to TRBJ2-7; weak D call: TRBD1 (6 bases). Germline V gene lookup returns CDR1 WNHNN and CDR2 SYGVQD (reference sequence). The CDR3 loop spans 13 amino acids. With 5 bases removed from V and 1 base from J, the gap between germline ends came to 9 bases. The CDR3, as DNA: TGCGCCAGCAGTCGGACAGAATCCTACGAGCAGTACTTC. It specifies CASSRTESYEQYF.

This chain links TRBV7-2 with TRBJ1-1, with D possibly being TRBD1 (5 bases). Germline CDR1 reads SGHTA; CDR2 reads FQGNSA. The CDR3 length is 12 residues. The V end was cut by 3 bases, the J end by 10 bases, with 12 bases between. CDR3 in DNA: TGTGCCAGCAGCTTTGGGCAGGGCCCAGCTTTCTTT. Amino acid sequence: CASSFGQGPAFF.

The chain carries TRBV2 and TRBJ2-7; D is possibly TRBD1 or TRBD2 (5 bases each). The germline V and J ends were trimmed by 11 bases and 4 bases, with 24 bases remaining between them. Germline values: CDR1 SNHLY, CDR2 FYNNEI. CDR3 length: 15 amino acids. The CDR3: CAQRARDGKSYEQYF. Written as DNA, the CDR3 is TGTGCCCAACGCGCGAGGGACGGAAAGTCTTACGAGCAGTACTTC.

This clonotype was counted many times. The chain links TRBV28 to TRBJ2-4, with D perhaps TRBD2 (6 bases). V lost 4 bases to trimming and J lost 0 bases, with 10 bases between them. Germline V gene lookup returns CDR1 MDHEN and CDR2 SYDVKM. This CDR3 comprises 15 residues. CDR3 in amino acids: CASSSGLQAKNIQYF. DNA of the CDR3: TGTGCCAGCAGTTCGGGACTGCAAGCCAAAAACATTCAGTACTTC.

This clonotype was seen only a few times. V and J are TRBV7-2 and TRBJ1-4; D call uncertain. Germline CDR1 reads SGHTA; CDR2 reads FQGNSA. The CDR3 loop spans 16 amino acids. V was cut by 3 bases and J by 1 base, with 12 bases left in between. The CDR3 nucleotides read TGTGCCAGCAGCTTTACTCTACGGCGAACTAATGAAAAACTGTTTTTT. It encodes CASSFTLRRTNEKLFF.

The chain uses TRBV6-6 and TRBJ2-1, with 10 nucleotides matching TRBD2. V dropped 5 bases and J dropped 5; count of bases not matched to a gene: 6. CDR1 is MNHNY and CDR2 is SVGAGI in the germline V gene (reference sequence). The CDR3 is 15 amino acids. The CDR3 DNA follows: TGTGCCAGCAGTCTCCTAGCGGGAGTTCACAATGAGCAGTTCTTC. This sequence encodes CASSLLAGVHNEQFF.

Many counts were recorded for this clonotype. The V and J genes are TRBV28 and TRBJ1-5, with D perhaps TRBD1 (5 bases). Germline CDR1 MDHEN, CDR2 SYDVKM. This CDR3 comprises 14 residues. Trimming removed 5 bases from V and 2 bases from J, with 10 bases in between. As DNA, the CDR3 is TGTGCCAGCAGTCGCCCGGGGGGCAATCAGCCCCAGCATTTT. Its protein is CASSRPGGNQPQHF.

This clonotype has more than one count but fewer than ten. This rearrangement joins TRBV5-1 to TRBJ2-1; possible D gene TRBD2, 6 bases. The V end was cut by 0 bases, the J end by 6 bases, with 16 bases between. The V gene's germline CDR1 is SGHRS and CDR2 YFSETQ. CDR3 length: 16 residues. CDR3: CASSLVAGSVSNEQFF. The CDR3 DNA is TGCGCCAGCAGCTTGGTGGCGGGGTCAGTGAGCAATGAGCAGTTCTTC.

This clonotype was detected many times. The chain recombines TRBV5-6 with TRBJ1-1; D not certain. The V end was cut by 6 bases, the J end by 1 base, with 7 bases between. The V gene's germline CDR1 is SGHDT and CDR2 YYEEEE. The CDR3 is made up of 12 amino acids. For the CDR3, the DNA is TGTGCCAGCACCCTGTGGAACACTGAAGCTTTCTTT. As protein: CASTLWNTEAFF.

In its sample, this clonotype was seen many times. The chain couples TRBV19 to TRBJ2-3; D is unclear. Germline-derived CDR1 and CDR2 are LNHDA and SQIVND (reference sequence). Trimming cost V 7 bases and J 6 bases, with 5 bases left between them. This CDR3 comprises 10 residues. DNA for the CDR3: TGTGCCAGTATGGGTGATACGCAGTATTTT. This translates into CASMGDTQYF.

This clonotype was counted at least ten times. The V call is TRBV11-2, the J call TRBJ1-2; TRBD1 aligns across 8 bases. The V segment lost 1 base and the J segment 6 bases; nucleotides outside the gene matches: 1. CDR1 is SGHAT, CDR2 FQNNGV, per germline. The CDR3 covers 13 residues. The CDR3 bases are TGTGCCAGCAGCTTAGGGGGACAGGATGGCTACACCTTC. Encoded protein: CASSLGGQDGYTF.

A few counts support this clonotype. The chain links TRBV3-1 to TRBJ2-5; tentatively, D is TRBD2 (6 bases). Trimming removed 0 bases at V and 5 bases at J, with 10 bases between. The germline CDR1 and CDR2 sequences are LGHDT and YNNKEL (reference sequence). The CDR3 contains 14 residues. The chain's CDR3 is CASSQESGLETQYF. The CDR3, as DNA: TGTGCCAGCAGCCAAGAGAGCGGGTTGGAGACCCAGTACTTC.